A selection of T cell receptor beta chains follows, all from one sample in a study of blood T cell repertoires in COVID-19. Sequencing was performed with immunoSEQ multiplex PCR; in TCRdb, only in-frame clones are kept and a portion is missing. The sample includes around 320,000 clones, roughly 91% of them seen just once. The sequenced sample was PBMCs or T cells enriched from blood (not recorded which). The receptor set was obtained from a woman between 45 and 60 years old who had been exposed to COVID-19. CDR3s include the opening cysteine and the closing phenylalanine or tryptophan. Each record gives: V gene, D gene, J gene, clone size, CDR3 protein, CDR3 DNA. The D gene is left open where the match is weak. Some rows mark clone size as missing; the rest say once, few, many or name a class of expanded clone.

v_call: TRBV3-1/TRBV3-2; d_call: -; j_call: TRBJ2-5; clone_size: -; cdr3_aa: CASSQVRGRQETQYF; cdr3_nt: TGTGCCAGCAGCCAAGTCCGGGGGAGACAAGAGACCCAGTACTTC
v_call: TRBV19; d_call: TRBD1; j_call: TRBJ1-6; clone_size: -; cdr3_aa: CASSIQGQGSPLHF; cdr3_nt: TGTGCCAGTAGTATTCAGGGACAGGGTTCACCCCTCCACTTT
v_call: TRBV18; d_call: -; j_call: TRBJ1-5; clone_size: -; cdr3_aa: CASSPPPGINQPQHF; cdr3_nt: TGTGCCAGCTCACCACCGCCAGGAATTAATCAGCCCCAGCATTTT
v_call: TRBV9; d_call: TRBD1; j_call: TRBJ2-1; clone_size: -; cdr3_aa: CASSVGSGGQDGGEQFF; cdr3_nt: TGTGCCAGCAGCGTAGGGTCAGGGGGACAAGACGGCGGTGAGCAGTTCTTC
v_call: TRBV9; d_call: -; j_call: TRBJ2-1; clone_size: -; cdr3_aa: CASSVVGGAYNEQFF; cdr3_nt: TGTGCCAGCAGCGTAGTAGGGGGAGCGTACAATGAGCAGTTCTTC
v_call: TRBV6-5; d_call: -; j_call: TRBJ2-3; clone_size: -; cdr3_aa: CASSYFENTDTQYF; cdr3_nt: TGTGCCAGCAGTTACTTTGAGAATACAGATACGCAGTATTTT
v_call: TRBV29-1; d_call: -; j_call: TRBJ2-7; clone_size: -; cdr3_aa: CSVERFGGRNSSYEQYF; cdr3_nt: TGCAGCGTTGAGAGGTTTGGGGGCCGCAACTCCTCCTACGAGCAGTACTTC
v_call: TRBV25-1; d_call: -; j_call: TRBJ1-5; clone_size: -; cdr3_aa: CASSGEEKPQHF; cdr3_nt: TGTGCCAGCAGTGGCGAGGAAAAGCCCCAGCATTTT
v_call: TRBV30; d_call: -; j_call: TRBJ1-6; clone_size: -; cdr3_aa: CAWKLGASSPLHF; cdr3_nt: TGTGCCTGGAAGTTGGGGGCTAGTTCACCCCTCCACTTT
v_call: TRBV6-5; d_call: TRBD1; j_call: TRBJ1-5; clone_size: -; cdr3_aa: CASRPATGVNQPQHF; cdr3_nt: TGTGCCAGCAGACCGGCGACAGGGGTCAATCAGCCCCAGCATTTT
v_call: TRBV28; d_call: TRBD1; j_call: TRBJ1-3; clone_size: -; cdr3_aa: CASSLGTGAYSGNTIYF; cdr3_nt: TGTGCCAGCAGTTTAGGGACAGGGGCCTACTCTGGAAACACCATATATTTT
v_call: TRBV30; d_call: TRBD2; j_call: TRBJ2-5; clone_size: -; cdr3_aa: CASNKRGQETQYF; cdr3_nt: TGTGCCTCGAACAAGCGGGGGCAAGAGACCCAGTACTTC
v_call: TRBV30; d_call: -; j_call: TRBJ1-2; clone_size: -; cdr3_aa: CAWSVLGREGYTF; cdr3_nt: TGTGCCTGGAGTGTACTTGGCCGGGAAGGCTACACCTTC
v_call: TRBV28; d_call: -; j_call: TRBJ1-1; clone_size: -; cdr3_aa: CASSLGQNTEAFF; cdr3_nt: TGTGCCAGCAGTTTAGGCCAGAACACTGAAGCTTTCTTT
v_call: TRBV4-1; d_call: -; j_call: TRBJ1-6; clone_size: -; cdr3_aa: CASSQEGDSPLHF; cdr3_nt: TGCGCCAGCAGCCAAGAAGGGGATTCACCCCTCCACTTT
v_call: TRBV5-1; d_call: TRBD1; j_call: TRBJ2-5; clone_size: -; cdr3_aa: CASEDRGTQYF; cdr3_nt: TGCGCCAGCGAAGACAGGGGGACCCAGTACTTC
v_call: TRBV30; d_call: -; j_call: TRBJ1-5; clone_size: -; cdr3_aa: CAWSVQWGDNQPQHF; cdr3_nt: TGTGCCTGGAGTGTACAATGGGGGGACAATCAGCCCCAGCATTTT
v_call: TRBV2; d_call: TRBD1; j_call: TRBJ2-5; clone_size: -; cdr3_aa: CASKRTGDVSETQYF; cdr3_nt: TGTGCCAGCAAAAGGACAGGGGATGTTTCAGAGACCCAGTACTTC
v_call: TRBV4-1; d_call: -; j_call: TRBJ1-2; clone_size: -; cdr3_aa: CASSQDLRSNYGYTF; cdr3_nt: TGCGCCAGCAGCCAAGATCTTAGGAGTAACTATGGCTACACCTTC
v_call: TRBV7-9; d_call: TRBD1; j_call: TRBJ2-1; clone_size: -; cdr3_aa: CASSSWDSPLFF; cdr3_nt: TGTGCCAGCAGCTCATGGGACAGTCCCTTGTTCTTC
v_call: TRBV30; d_call: TRBD1; j_call: TRBJ2-7; clone_size: -; cdr3_aa: CAWSPGQGSTKQYF; cdr3_nt: TGTGCCTGGAGCCCGGGACAGGGATCTACGAAGCAGTACTTC
v_call: TRBV18; d_call: TRBD1; j_call: TRBJ2-1; clone_size: -; cdr3_aa: CASSPPGQGGHEQFF; cdr3_nt: TGTGCCAGCTCACCACCCGGACAGGGGGGGCATGAGCAGTTCTTC
v_call: TRBV6-5; d_call: TRBD1; j_call: TRBJ1-2; clone_size: -; cdr3_aa: CASSYVGQGGSIGYTF; cdr3_nt: TGTGCCAGCAGTTACGTTGGACAGGGGGGTTCCATTGGCTACACCTTC
v_call: TRBV2; d_call: -; j_call: TRBJ1-5; clone_size: -; cdr3_aa: CASRVRVSNQPQHF; cdr3_nt: TGTGCCAGCAGAGTCAGGGTTAGCAATCAGCCCCAGCATTTT
v_call: TRBV7-2; d_call: -; j_call: TRBJ2-1; clone_size: -; cdr3_aa: CASSRRGGYNEQFF; cdr3_nt: TGTGCCAGCAGCCGCAGGGGTGGATACAATGAGCAGTTCTTC
v_call: TRBV6-1; d_call: -; j_call: TRBJ1-5; clone_size: once; cdr3_aa: CASSDPPAGSRNQPQHF; cdr3_nt: TGTGCCAGCAGTGACCCACCGGCGGGTTCTCGCAATCAGCCCCAGCATTTT
v_call: TRBV4-1; d_call: TRBD2; j_call: TRBJ2-2; clone_size: -; cdr3_aa: CASKARGAGGVDTGELFF; cdr3_nt: TGCGCCAGCAAGGCCCGTGGAGCGGGGGGGGTTGACACCGGGGAGCTGTTTTTT
v_call: TRBV28; d_call: TRBD1; j_call: TRBJ1-2; clone_size: once; cdr3_aa: CASLRDRANYGYTF; cdr3_nt: TGTGCCTCCCTCCGGGACAGGGCTAACTATGGCTACACCTTC
v_call: TRBV9; d_call: TRBD2; j_call: TRBJ2-5; clone_size: once; cdr3_aa: CASSVAPGQSGGETQYF; cdr3_nt: TGTGCCAGCAGCGTAGCGCCTGGTCAATCGGGAGGAGAGACCCAGTACTTC
v_call: TRBV19; d_call: -; j_call: TRBJ1-2; clone_size: -; cdr3_aa: CASSILAGNYGYTF; cdr3_nt: TGTGCCAGTAGTATATTGGCAGGGAACTATGGCTACACCTTC
v_call: TRBV19; d_call: -; j_call: TRBJ1-1; clone_size: -; cdr3_aa: CASSIDLGEEGRNHEAFF; cdr3_nt: TGTGCCAGTAGTATAGATTTAGGAGAGGAGGGCAGAAACCATGAAGCTTTCTTT
v_call: TRBV19; d_call: -; j_call: TRBJ2-1; clone_size: -; cdr3_aa: CASSKGLSFSDEQFF; cdr3_nt: TGTGCCAGTAGTAAAGGACTATCGTTTTCGGATGAGCAGTTCTTC
v_call: TRBV7-9; d_call: TRBD1; j_call: TRBJ2-7; clone_size: -; cdr3_aa: CASTKRQGTPSYEQYF; cdr3_nt: TGTGCCAGCACCAAAAGACAGGGGACCCCATCCTACGAGCAGTACTTC
v_call: TRBV18; d_call: TRBD1; j_call: TRBJ1-2; clone_size: -; cdr3_aa: CASSPGTGPYGYTF; cdr3_nt: TGTGCCAGCTCACCAGGGACAGGGCCCTATGGCTACACCTTC
v_call: TRBV10-2; d_call: -; j_call: TRBJ2-3; clone_size: -; cdr3_aa: CASSDSRTLGTDTQYF; cdr3_nt: TGCGCCAGCAGTGACTCGAGAACTCTAGGTACAGATACGCAGTATTTT
v_call: TRBV27; d_call: -; j_call: TRBJ2-7; clone_size: -; cdr3_aa: CASRTTYEQYF; cdr3_nt: TGTGCCAGCAGGACAACCTACGAGCAGTACTTC
v_call: TRBV5-1; d_call: TRBD2; j_call: TRBJ2-5; clone_size: -; cdr3_aa: CASSPGLAGDKETQYF; cdr3_nt: TGCGCCAGCAGCCCGGGACTAGCGGGTGACAAAGAGACCCAGTACTTC
v_call: TRBV7-9; d_call: -; j_call: TRBJ1-5; clone_size: -; cdr3_aa: CASSLSNQPQHF; cdr3_nt: TGTGCCAGCAGCTTATCGAATCAGCCCCAGCATTTT
v_call: TRBV28; d_call: TRBD1; j_call: TRBJ1-6; clone_size: -; cdr3_aa: CASSSQGGNSPLHF; cdr3_nt: TGTGCCAGCAGTTCACAGGGGGGTAATTCACCCCTCCACTTT
v_call: TRBV11-3; d_call: TRBD2; j_call: TRBJ2-1; clone_size: -; cdr3_aa: CASSSGGGAHNEQFF; cdr3_nt: TGTGCCAGCAGCTCGGGCGGGGGAGCCCACAATGAGCAGTTCTTC
v_call: TRBV4-1; d_call: TRBD2; j_call: TRBJ2-7; clone_size: few; cdr3_aa: CASSQYSGDNEQYF; cdr3_nt: TGCGCCAGCAGCCAATATAGCGGGGATAACGAGCAGTACTTC